This entry lists 14 T cell receptor beta chains sequenced from one sample in a study of tissue T cells after allogeneic stem cell transplantation. The assay was immunoSEQ multiplex PCR, and TCRdb's table has in-frame clones only and misses some. This table has more than 4,500 clones, roughly 42% appearing once. Time point in this sample: mouse harvest day 14 after allogeneic transplant. Mouse grafts combined 10^7 T-cell-depleted bone marrow cells with 10^6 splenic CD5+ T cells. The specimen sequenced was gut tissue. The receptors here all came from a female BALB/c mouse given C57BL/6 T cells with graft-versus-host disease after an allogeneic hematopoietic cell transplant.

A word on this clone: The listed genes are named as in mouse. With the read ending 1 residue before the CDR3 end, the germline J gene is used to fill in that end. This sequence joins TRBV12-2 and TRBJ2-5, with 7 bases lining up with TRBD1. Unmatched junction bases numbered 0, after V lost 1 base and J lost 0 bases. CDR1 is SGHLS and CDR2 is HYDKME in the germline V gene. There are 14 residues in the CDR3. CDR3: CASSLGQNQDTQYF. The covered CDR3 bases are TGTGCCAGCTCTCTGGGACAGAACCAAGACACCCAGTAC.

As regards this clone: Gene names and germline match the mouse. CDR3: CAWSLGTGGSQNTLYF. The DNA read from the CDR3 is TGTGCCTGGAGTCTAGGGACTGGGGGTAGTCAAAACACCTTGTAC. J is TRBJ2-4 and V is TRBV31; 11 nucleotides line up with TRBD2. The observed sequence ends 1 residue before the CDR3 terminus, with the missing tail filled in from the germline J gene. Germline V lookup: CDR1 GKSSPN, CDR2 SITVG. The V gene end was trimmed by 0 bases and the J gene end by 0 bases; junction bases not matched to a gene: 2. This CDR3 contains 16 residues.

This clone was counted between two and nine times. Each gene name is a mouse one. The read finishes 1 residue shy of the CDR3 end, and the germline J gene is used to complete it. V gene TRBV3 combines with J gene TRBJ2-2, with D possibly matching TRBD1 (6 bases). The V gene's germline CDR1 is SNHLY and CDR2 FYNGKV (reference sequence). Between the trimmed V and J ends, which lost 2 bases and 1 base, there was a span of 8 bases. This CDR3 is built from 15 residues. The CDR3 bases that were read are TGTGCCAGCAGCTTATGGACAGAAAACACCGGGCAGCTCTAC. Protein sequence: CASSLWTENTGQLY. The full CDR3 reads CASSLWTENTGQLYF.

Details on this clone: The germline and genes are mouse ones. The read terminates 1 residue ahead of where the CDR3 ends, so the germline J gene completes it. The chain employs TRBV12-2 and TRBJ2-2; TRBD1 matches at 7 bases. This CDR3 is 14 amino acids long. Germline CDR1 SGHLS, CDR2 HYDKME. Trimming at V came to 0 bases and at J to 6 bases, leaving 3 bases not matched to a gene. The CDR3 bases that were read are TGTGCCAGCTCTCTCAGGCAGGGGGCCGGGCAGCTCTAC. This translates into CASSLRQGAGQLY. The complete CDR3 reads CASSLRQGAGQLYF.

On this clone itself: Genes here carry mouse names. The CDR3 end falls 1 residue outside the read, so it is completed with the germline J gene. The V and J genes are TRBV12-1 and TRBJ1-4; D might be TRBD1 (6 bases). Trimming took 4 bases from V and 7 from J, leaving 9 bases between them. CDR1 is SGHSN, CDR2 HYEKVE, per germline. This CDR3 contains 12 residues. CDR3 sequence reads: CASSQGTERLFF. Partial CDR3 DNA: TGTGCCAGCTCCCAGGGGACCGAAAGATTATTT.

A note on this clone: Each gene name is a mouse one. The read ends 1 residue early relative to the CDR3; the germline J gene fills the gap. The V and J genes are TRBV26 and TRBJ1-1; D unresolved. Trimming removed 4 bases at V and 0 bases at J, with 6 bases between. Germline values: CDR1 KGHPV, CDR2 FQNQEV (reference sequence). This CDR3 spans 13 amino acids. CDR3 DNA, as far as it was read: TGTGCCAGCAGTCCACAGTCAAACACAGAAGTCTTC. It is translated as CASSPQSNTEVF. The complete CDR3 protein is CASSPQSNTEVFF.

This clone was found a few times. The listed genes are named as in mouse. The sequence runs out 1 residue before the end of the CDR3; the remainder is reconstructed from the germline J gene. This chain links TRBV3 with TRBJ2-3; D is possibly TRBD1 (6 bases). The CDR3 is 15 residues long. Germline CDR1 SNHLY, CDR2 FYNGKV (reference sequence). The V end lost 5 bases, the J end lost 0 bases, and 12 bases lay between the germline ends. CDR3 DNA (partial): TGTGCCAGCAGCCCCGGGACAACTAGTGCAGAAACGCTGTAT. Translating it yields CASSPGTTSAETLY. The full CDR3 protein reads CASSPGTTSAETLYF.

Concerning this clone: A far larger clone lies a single base away; this is likely a read error. Gene labels here are mouse ones. With the read ending 1 residue before the CDR3 end, the germline J gene is used to fill in that end. This chain uses TRBV14 with TRBJ2-5; no clear D gene. Trimming pared 4 bases from V and 11 bases from J, leaving 11 bases between. CDR3 length equals 11 residues. Germline CDR1 reads SGHDT; CDR2 reads FRDEAV. CDR3 bases read: TGTGCCAGCAGTCCCATCCATGACCAGTAC. Protein product: CASSPIHDQY. The CDR3 reads in full as CASSPIHDQYF. Based on the CDR3 plus reference TRBV14 and TRBJ2-5, the full variable domain is EAGVTQSPRYAVLQEGQAVSFWCDPISGHDTLYWYQQPRDQGPQLLVYFRDEAVIDNSQLPSDRFSAVRPKGTNSTLKIQSAKQGDTATYLCASSPIHDQYFGPGTRLLVL.

Notes on this clone: All gene names here are mouse names. The read ends 1 residue shy of where the CDR3 ends; the end is completed using the germline J gene. The rearrangement links TRBV12-2 to TRBJ2-7, with 8 bases aligning to TRBD2. The CDR3 covers 14 residues. V shed 2 bases and J 4 bases; nucleotides not matched to a gene: 6. Looked up from germline, CDR1 is SGHLS and CDR2 is HYDKME. CDR3 loop: CASSPSRDWYEQYF. The CDR3 bases that were read are TGTGCCAGCTCTCCGTCCCGGGACTGGTATGAACAGTAC.

Regarding this clone: Germline and genes: mouse. The CDR3 is cut off 1 residue early in the read; its end comes from the germline J gene. The chain has TRBV12-2 and TRBJ1-1; 7 bases are shared with TRBD1. CDR3 length: 14 amino acids. Per the germline V gene, CDR1 is SGHLS and CDR2 is HYDKME. The V gene end was trimmed by 2 bases and the J gene end by 0 bases; junction bases not matched to a gene: 2. Here the CDR3 reads CASSPGTANTEVFF. The covered CDR3 bases are TGTGCCAGCTCTCCCGGGACAGCAAACACAGAAGTCTTC.

Comment on this clone: Mouse gene names and germline throughout. The missing CDR3 end, 1 residue past where the read stops, is filled in from the germline J gene. The chain employs TRBV14 and TRBJ2-5, with a tentative D call TRBD2 (7 bases). Germline-derived CDR1 and CDR2 are SGHDT and FRDEAV. CDR3 length equals 15 residues. Trimming pared 2 bases from V and 2 bases from J, leaving 12 bases between. Incomplete CDR3 DNA: TGTGCCAGCAGTTTGGGGGGCGCTGGCCAAGACACCCAGTAC. The encoded protein is CASSLGGAGQDTQY. The full CDR3 protein is CASSLGGAGQDTQYF.

With respect to this clone: Gene names are the mouse ones. The sequenced fragment ends 1 residue before the CDR3 boundary, so the rest is inferred from the germline J gene. The chain couples TRBV13-2 to TRBJ2-7, with D perhaps TRBD1 (6 bases). Germline V CDR1 and CDR2: NNHNN, SYGAGS (reference sequence). V was clipped by 2 bases and J by 6 bases, with 6 bases between them. The CDR3 sequence is 11 residues long. The CDR3 protein is CASGDRGEQYF. CDR3 DNA, as far as it was read: TGTGCCAGCGGTGACAGGGGTGAACAGTAC.

Details on this clone: These gene names are mouse names. The read halts 1 residue ahead of the CDR3 end, with the missing end drawn from the germline J gene. The chain uses TRBV13-2 and TRBJ1-1, with D tentatively TRBD1 (5 bases). CDR1 and CDR2 from the germline V gene are NNHNN and SYGAGS (reference sequence). V was trimmed by 0 bases and J by 6 bases, leaving 12 bases between them. The CDR3 sequence is 14 residues long. Incomplete CDR3 DNA: TGTGCCAGCGGTGATGGGGGCCCGGGGGCAGAAGTCTTC. Its protein is CASGDGGPGAEVF. The full CDR3 sequence reads CASGDGGPGAEVFF.

Points on this clone: The gene names given are mouse names. The CDR3 end lies 1 residue beyond the end of the read and is filled in from the germline J gene. This sequence joins TRBV12-1 and TRBJ2-3, with 10 bases that match TRBD2. V was pared by 1 base and J by 3 bases, with 3 bases of the junction left unmatched. The CDR3 is 15 residues long. Germline CDR1 and CDR2: SGHSN and HYEKVE. The CDR3 sequence is CASSLSWGGAETLYF. The sequenced part of the CDR3 DNA is TGTGCCAGCTCTCTGAGCTGGGGGGGCGCAGAAACGCTGTAT. The complete variable domain, with remaining parts taken from reference TRBV12-1 and TRBJ2-3, reads DSGVVQSPRHIIKEKGGRSVLTCIPISGHSNVVWYQQTLGKELKFLIQHYEKVERDKGFLPSRFSVQQFDDYHSEMNMSALELEDSAMYFCASSLSWGGAETLYFGSGTRLTVL.